These T cell receptor beta chains were read from a single sample in a study of shared clonotypes between healthy human individuals. This table comes from immunoSEQ multiplex PCR, and its TCRdb copy is limited to in-frame clones, with some not included. The sample has about 960,000 clones; approximately 80% are singletons. The sample consisted of memory CD4+ T cells sorted from blood. Source of these receptors: a young man in good health. Both conserved end residues are part of each CDR3. D genes are given only for firm matches. Clone size is stated in some rows and not others, as once, few, many or a class when expanded.

abundance | j_gene | v_gene | d_gene | CDR3nt | CDR3aa
- | TRBJ1-1 | TRBV2 | - | TGTGCCAGCATATCAGGGAGGAACACTGAAGCTTTCTTT | CASISGRNTEAFF
- | TRBJ2-5 | TRBV30 | - | TGTGCCTACCGCAAAGCGGGAGAGACCCAGTACTTC | CAYRKAGETQYF
- | TRBJ2-2 | TRBV5-6 | - | TGTGCCAGCAGCTTGGAAGAGCTCGGTAACACCGGGGAGCTGTTTTTT | CASSLEELGNTGELFF
- | TRBJ2-3 | TRBV25-1 | TRBD2 | TGTGCCAGCAGTGAACCCAGCGGGGGGAGCACAGATACGCAGTATTTT | CASSEPSGGSTDTQYF
- | TRBJ1-1 | TRBV29-1 | - | TGCAGCGTTGACGGGGGGAACACTGAAGCTTTCTTT | CSVDGGNTEAFF
- | TRBJ1-6 | TRBV5-8 | TRBD1 | TGTGCCAGCAGCTTGGGGACAGGGAGGACCTATAATTCACCCCTCCACTTT | CASSLGTGRTYNSPLHF
few | TRBJ2-7 | TRBV5-4 | TRBD2 | TGTGCCAGCAGATTTAGCGGGAGCCACGAGCAGTACTTC | CASRFSGSHEQYF
- | TRBJ1-1 | TRBV7-9 | - | TGTGCCAGCAGCTTAGGTAAGGTTATGAACACTGAAGCTTTCTTT | CASSLGKVMNTEAFF
once | TRBJ2-5 | TRBV4-3 | - | TGCGCCAGCAGCCAAGAACACATGGAGACCCAGTACTTC | CASSQEHMETQYF
- | TRBJ2-7 | TRBV7-6 | - | TGTGCCAGCAGCGGGCAACAGGGCTCCTACGAGCAGTACTTC | CASSGQQGSYEQYF
- | TRBJ2-7 | TRBV18 | - | TGTGCCAGCTCACTAGGACAGACAGGAGAGTACGAGCAGTACTTC | CASSLGQTGEYEQYF
few | TRBJ1-5 | TRBV19 | TRBD1 | TGTGCCAGTAGTATCCAAGGGACAGACAATCAGCCCCAGCATTTT | CASSIQGTDNQPQHF
- | TRBJ1-1 | TRBV6-1 | TRBD1 | TGTGCCAGCAGGGAAACAGGGGCGAACACTGAAGCTTTCTTT | CASRETGANTEAFF
- | TRBJ1-2 | TRBV27 | - | TGTGCCAGCAGTTTAGGCGGACACGCAATAGTGGGCTACACCTTC | CASSLGGHAIVGYTF
- | TRBJ2-1 | TRBV19 | - | TGTGCCAGTATGAGGGGGAGGGACTACAATGAGCAGTTCTTC | CASMRGRDYNEQFF
- | TRBJ2-3 | TRBV30 | TRBD1 | TGTGCCTGCTATGGGACAGGGGGCACAGATACGCAGTATTTT | CACYGTGGTDTQYF
- | TRBJ2-6 | TRBV4-1 | - | TGCGCCAGCAGCCAAGAAGGTGGATCAGGGGCCAACGTCCTGACTTTC | CASSQEGGSGANVLTF
few | TRBJ1-5 | TRBV7-9 | - | TGTGCCAGCAGCTTAGCAGGGGCGATTAGCAATCAGCCCCAGCATTTT | CASSLAGAISNQPQHF
- | TRBJ1-2 | TRBV5-1 | - | TGCGCCAGCAGCTTGAACGGCGAAAACTATGGCTACACCTTC | CASSLNGENYGYTF
once | TRBJ2-2 | TRBV5-6 | - | TGTGCCAGCGGTACAGCTAGCAGCACCGGGGAGCTGTTTTTT | CASGTASSTGELFF
few | TRBJ1-1 | TRBV13 | - | TGTGCCAGCAGCTCGTACACTGAAGCTTTCTTT | CASSSYTEAFF
- | TRBJ2-3 | TRBV5-4 | TRBD2 | TGTGCCAGCAGAAGAACCGGGACTAGCACCAGCACAGATACGCAGTATTTT | CASRRTGTSTSTDTQYF
- | TRBJ1-2 | TRBV5-1 | - | TGCGCCAGCAGCTTGGGAGGGGAAGGCTATGGCTACACCTTC | CASSLGGEGYGYTF
- | TRBJ2-1 | TRBV28 | TRBD2 | TGTGCCAGCAGTTTAACAGCGGGGGGGAGGAATGAGCAGTTCTTC | CASSLTAGGRNEQFF
- | TRBJ2-3 | TRBV27 | TRBD2 | TGTGCCAGCAGTACGGGACTAGCGGGGGGGCGGGCAGATACGCAGTATTTT | CASSTGLAGGRADTQYF
- | TRBJ1-4 | TRBV10-3 | - | TGTGCCATCAGTGAGTCGTCGGGCGGTAATGAAAAACTGTTTTTT | CAISESSGGNEKLFF
- | TRBJ2-3 | TRBV18 | TRBD1 | TGTGCCAGCTCACCATCCGGACAGGGAAGGAACACAGATACGCAGTATTTT | CASSPSGQGRNTDTQYF
- | TRBJ2-3 | TRBV5-4 | TRBD2 | TGTGCCAGCAGCGAATCGCGGGGGGCCAGCACAGATACGCAGTATTTT | CASSESRGASTDTQYF
- | TRBJ2-5 | TRBV7-9 | TRBD2 | TGTGCCAGCAGCCTGGGGACTAGCGGGTGGCAAGAGACCCAGTACTTC | CASSLGTSGWQETQYF
- | TRBJ1-1 | TRBV29-1 | TRBD1 | TGCAGCGGTGGGACAGCGAACACTGAAGCTTTCTTT | CSGGTANTEAFF
- | TRBJ2-7 | TRBV15 | - | TGTGCCACCAGCAGAGATAAAGGGTACGAGCAGTACTTC | CATSRDKGYEQYF
- | TRBJ2-3 | TRBV7-2 | - | TGTGCCAGCAGCTTCCGAGATACGCAGTATTTT | CASSFRDTQYF
once | TRBJ2-5 | TRBV18 | - | TGTGCCAGCTCTGACAGTCAAGAGACCCAGTACTTC | CASSDSQETQYF
- | TRBJ1-5 | TRBV28 | - | TGTGCCAGCAGTGGGGGATTCGAAGGGAGAGGGCTTCAGCCCCAGCATTTT | CASSGGFEGRGLQPQHF
- | TRBJ1-2 | TRBV10-3 | - | TGTGCCATCAGTGAAAACAGGATCTATGGCTACACCTTC | CAISENRIYGYTF
- | TRBJ2-3 | TRBV5-1 | - | TGCGCCAGCTCAAGGGGAGGTGGGGATACGCAGTATTTT | CASSRGGGDTQYF
few | TRBJ2-7 | TRBV5-1 | TRBD2 | TGCGCCACCGCAGAGGGACTAGCGGGAGCCCTAGGTGGCTACGAGCAGTACTTC | CATAEGLAGALGGYEQYF
- | TRBJ2-3 | TRBV27 | TRBD2 | TGTGCCAGCAGTTTACGGGGACTAGCGGGGGCCCCTAGCACAGATACGCAGTATTTT | CASSLRGLAGAPSTDTQYF
- | TRBJ1-2 | TRBV19 | - | TGTGCCAGTACTTACAGGTTTGGGGTTGGCTACACCTTC | CASTYRFGVGYTF
few | TRBJ1-1 | TRBV2 | - | TGTGCCAGCAGTGGGTCCTATCCCTTAATGAACACTGAAGCTTTCTTT | CASSGSYPLMNTEAFF
- | TRBJ2-7 | TRBV2 | - | TGTGCCAGCAGCCGGGATACCTCCTACGAGCAGTACTTC | CASSRDTSYEQYF
- | TRBJ2-7 | TRBV18 | TRBD1 | TGTGCCAGCTCTCGTCTTTCAACCGGGACAGGGGGCGAGCAGTACTTC | CASSRLSTGTGGEQYF
once | TRBJ1-4 | TRBV10-3 | TRBD1 | TGTGCCATCAGTGAGTCCTGGACAGGGGGTGAAAAACTGTTTTTT | CAISESWTGGEKLFF
- | TRBJ1-4 | TRBV28 | - | TGTGCCAGCAGCCCCCCAGCGATTAAGCTGTTTTTT | CASSPPAIKLFF
- | TRBJ2-3 | TRBV7-9 | - | TGTGCCAGCAGCCCGTGGGCTCCCGGCACAGATACGCAGTATTTT | CASSPWAPGTDTQYF
- | TRBJ1-1 | TRBV2 | TRBD1 | TGTGCCAGCAGTGGCGGGACAGGGGACGGCACTGAAGCTTTCTTT | CASSGGTGDGTEAFF
- | TRBJ1-5 | TRBV5-1 | - | TGCGCCAGCAGCTTGGCCGGGGATCAGCCCCAGCATTTT | CASSLAGDQPQHF
once | TRBJ1-1 | TRBV28 | - | TGTGCCAGCAGTTATGGCCAGGGAGCTTTCTTT | CASSYGQGAFF
- | TRBJ1-2 | TRBV4-3 | - | TGCGCCAGCAGCCAAGAACTGGCCTCCCAACGTGGCTACACCTTC | CASSQELASQRGYTF
- | TRBJ1-1 | TRBV5-1 | - | TGCGCCAGCAGCTTGAGCGCGAACACTGAAGCTTTCTTT | CASSLSANTEAFF
- | TRBJ2-5 | TRBV11-2 | TRBD2 | TGTGCCAGCAGCTTAGATCCGGGCGGGCCATCCAAGGGAGGGCGGGAGACCCAGTACTTC | CASSLDPGGPSKGGRETQYF
- | TRBJ1-4 | TRBV19 | - | TGTGCCAGTAGTAATATGTGGGGAGTACAACATGAAAAACTGTTTTTT | CASSNMWGVQHEKLFF
- | TRBJ2-5 | TRBV6-5 | - | TGTGCCAGCAGCTCGGGGGAGACCCAGTACTTC | CASSSGETQYF
- | TRBJ1-4 | TRBV27 | TRBD1 | TGTGCCAGTAGTACCGGGACAGGGATTGAAAAACTGTTTTTT | CASSTGTGIEKLFF
- | TRBJ2-5 | TRBV11-2 | - | TGTGCCAGCAGGAGGAACGCCGGGATTCTCCAAGAGACCCAGTACTTC | CASRRNAGILQETQYF
- | TRBJ2-6 | TRBV15 | - | TGTGCCACCAGCAGTCCGCAGGGGGGTAAGGCCAAGGCCAACGTCCTGACTTTC | CATSSPQGGKAKANVLTF
- | TRBJ2-7 | TRBV29-1 | - | TGCAGCGCCGTGGGGGCTTCCTACGAGCAGTACTTC | CSAVGASYEQYF
- | TRBJ2-2 | TRBV4-1 | - | TGCGCCAGCAGCCAAGAAGTTGGGCTCGGGGCCGGGGAGCTGTTTTTT | CASSQEVGLGAGELFF
- | TRBJ1-1 | TRBV10-3 | - | TGTGCCGCTCGAGGGGGAAACACTGAAGCTTTCTTT | CAARGGNTEAFF
- | TRBJ2-1 | TRBV7-9 | - | TGTGCCAGCAGCCAGCAGGCGCCGGTTAATGAGCAGTTCTTC | CASSQQAPVNEQFF